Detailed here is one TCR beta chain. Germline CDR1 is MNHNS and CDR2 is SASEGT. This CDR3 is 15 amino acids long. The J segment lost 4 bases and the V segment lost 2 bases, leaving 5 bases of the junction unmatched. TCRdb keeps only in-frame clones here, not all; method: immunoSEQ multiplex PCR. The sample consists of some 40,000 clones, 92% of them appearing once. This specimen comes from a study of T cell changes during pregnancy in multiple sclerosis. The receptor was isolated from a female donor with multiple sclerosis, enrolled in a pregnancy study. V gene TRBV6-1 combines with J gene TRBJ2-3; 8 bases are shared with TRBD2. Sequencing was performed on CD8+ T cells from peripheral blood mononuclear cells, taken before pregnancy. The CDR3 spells CASSERRGASDTQYF. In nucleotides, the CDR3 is TGTGCCAGCAGTGAACGGCGGGGGGCGTCAGATACGCAGTATTTT.